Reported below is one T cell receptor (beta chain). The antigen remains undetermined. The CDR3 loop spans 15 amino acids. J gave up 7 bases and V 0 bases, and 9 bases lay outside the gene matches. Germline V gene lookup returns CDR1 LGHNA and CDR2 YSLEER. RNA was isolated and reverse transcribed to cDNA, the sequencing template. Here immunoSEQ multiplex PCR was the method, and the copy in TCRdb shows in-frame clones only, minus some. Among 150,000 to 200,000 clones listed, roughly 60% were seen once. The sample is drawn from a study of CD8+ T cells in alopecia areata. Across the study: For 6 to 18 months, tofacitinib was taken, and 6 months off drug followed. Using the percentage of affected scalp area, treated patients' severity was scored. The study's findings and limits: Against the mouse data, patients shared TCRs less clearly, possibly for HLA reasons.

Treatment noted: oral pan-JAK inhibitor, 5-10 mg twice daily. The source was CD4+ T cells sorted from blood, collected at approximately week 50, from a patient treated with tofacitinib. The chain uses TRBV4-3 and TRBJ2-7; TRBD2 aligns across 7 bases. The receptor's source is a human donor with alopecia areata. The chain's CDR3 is CASSQDPTLGGEQYF. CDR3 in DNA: TGCGCCAGCAGCCAAGATCCGACCCTCGGGGGGGAGCAGTACTTC.